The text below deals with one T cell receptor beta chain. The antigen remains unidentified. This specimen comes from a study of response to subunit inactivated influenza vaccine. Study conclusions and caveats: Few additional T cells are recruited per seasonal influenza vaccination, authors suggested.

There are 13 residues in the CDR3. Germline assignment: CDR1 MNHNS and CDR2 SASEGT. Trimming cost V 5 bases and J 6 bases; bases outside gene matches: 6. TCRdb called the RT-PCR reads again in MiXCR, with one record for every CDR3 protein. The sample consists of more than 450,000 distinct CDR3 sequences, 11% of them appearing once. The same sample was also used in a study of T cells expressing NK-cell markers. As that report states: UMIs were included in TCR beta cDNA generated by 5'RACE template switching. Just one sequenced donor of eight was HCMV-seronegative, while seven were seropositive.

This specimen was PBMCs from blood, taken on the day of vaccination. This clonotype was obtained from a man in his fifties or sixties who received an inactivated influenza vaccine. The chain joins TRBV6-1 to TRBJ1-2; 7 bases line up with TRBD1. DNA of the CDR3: TGTGCCAGCAGTCCGGCAGGGGGGGATGGCTACACCTTC. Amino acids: CASSPAGGDGYTF.